A single sample gave rise to the 13 T cell receptor beta chains below, sequenced in a study of blood T cells in healthy people across ages. PCR was performed a second time for roughly 7 to 12 cycles using a sample-barcoded 5' primer and a J-beta primer mix. Using its own MiXCR run on the 5' RACE reads, TCRdb lists one record per CDR3 protein. The sample carries 750,000 or so distinct CDR3 sequences, 20% to 25% recorded once. In addition, the sample was reused for a study of T cells of mothers and their children.

Sequencing input: blood. These receptors all come from a boy younger than 18 in good health.

This clonotype was recorded a few times. The chain recombines TRBV9 with TRBJ1-2; perhaps TRBD1 as D (6 bases). The V end was cut by 0 bases, the J end by 5 bases, with 14 bases between. Germline V lookup: CDR1 SGDLS, CDR2 YYNGEE. The CDR3 is made up of 15 amino acids. CDR3 sequence reads: CASSVGGGTIYGYTF. The CDR3 DNA reads TGTGCCAGCAGCGTAGGTGGAGGGACAATATATGGCTACACCTTC.

The chain recombines TRBV27 with TRBJ2-3, with D perhaps TRBD2 (6 bases). The CDR3 covers 15 residues. From germline, CDR1 is MNHEY and CDR2 SMNVEV (reference sequence). V shed 8 bases and J shed 1 base, with 16 bases lying between them. CDR3 sequence (DNA): TGTGCCAGCGGTCGGTTGGCGGGACGCACAGATACGCAGTATTTT. Translating it yields CASGRLAGRTDTQYF.

The rearrangement links TRBV9 to TRBJ1-1, with no clear D. Trimming left V 0 bases short and J 4 bases short, with 10 bases between. CDR1 and CDR2 from the germline V gene are SGDLS and YYNGEE. CDR3 length equals 14 residues. This CDR3 is CASSVAGEGTEAFF. CDR3 in DNA: TGTGCCAGCAGCGTAGCTGGGGAAGGCACTGAAGCTTTCTTT.

With respect to this clonotype: One end of the junction fails to match germline, which may point to a read error. The rearrangement uses TRBV6-1 and TRBJ1-3; the D gene is possibly TRBD1 (6 bases). The length of the CDR3 is 16 residues. Germline V gene data show CDR1 as MNHNS and CDR2 as SASEGT. The CDR3 DNA reads TGTGCCAGCAGTAGGGATCAACAGGGAGCTGGAAACACCACATATTTT. Its protein is CASSRDQQGAGNTTYF.

The CDR3 sequence is CASSIDHGYNEQFF. The CDR3 bases are TGTGCCAGTAGTATAGATCACGGATACAATGAGCAGTTCTTC. The genes are TRBV19 and TRBJ2-1; D gene unclear. The V gene lost 0 bases and the J gene lost 4 bases, with 7 bases spanning the gap. This CDR3 comprises 14 residues. CDR1 is LNHDA and CDR2 is SQIVND in the germline V gene (reference sequence).

The J gene is TRBJ2-5, the V gene TRBV4-2; TRBD1 might be the D (5 bases). The J call is uncertain, as TRBJ2-1 better fits the DNA end. The CDR3 consists of 16 residues. Germline V gives CDR1 LGHNA, CDR2 YNFKEQ. CDR3 in DNA: TGTGCCAGCAGCCGGGTAACGGCCACAGGTGTTAATGAGCAGTTCTTC. Translation: CASSRVTATGVNEQFF.

The chain couples TRBV4-1 to TRBJ1-5; unclear D gene. The CDR3 contains 14 residues. CDR1 is MGHRA, CDR2 YSYEKL, per germline. Between the trimmed V and J ends, which lost 1 base and 5 bases, there was a span of 9 bases. The CDR3 spells CASSQGEDYQPQHF. The CDR3 DNA follows: TGCGCCAGCAGCCAAGGAGAAGATTATCAGCCCCAGCATTTT.

The gene calls are TRBV20-1 and TRBJ2-5, with TRBD2 identical over 14 bases. Germline CDR1 is DFQATT and CDR2 is SNEGSKA (reference sequence). The CDR3 covers 16 residues. After removal of 3 bases from V and 3 bases from J, the junction contained 6 bases not matched to a gene. CDR3 coding DNA: TGCAGTGCTAGGCCGGGACTAGCGGGAGAGAAAGAGACCCAGTACTTC. Protein: CSARPGLAGEKETQYF.

This clonotype was seen more than once but under ten times. V and J are TRBV6-1 and TRBJ2-5; D is tentatively TRBD1 or TRBD2 (5 bases each). V lost 6 bases, J lost 2 bases, and 19 bases lay in between. The CDR3 is 16 amino acids. Germline V gene data show CDR1 as MNHNS and CDR2 as SASEGT. CDR3 coding DNA: TGTGCCAGCAGGCCAGAGGGGCATTTGAGGCAAGAGACCCAGTACTTC. Translation: CASRPEGHLRQETQYF.

The gene calls are TRBV11-3 and TRBJ2-3, with D tentatively TRBD1 or TRBD2 (6 bases each). This CDR3 has 14 amino acids. V was pared by 3 bases and J by 6 bases, with 13 bases between. CDR1 and CDR2 (germline): SGHNT, YENEEA. The CDR3 DNA is TGTGCCAGCAGCTTCAGAGGGGGGTCCGATACGCAGTATTTT. Protein product: CASSFRGGSDTQYF.

V is TRBV5-1 and J is TRBJ2-1, with 10 nucleotides matching TRBD2. J lost 4 bases, V lost 1 base, and 5 bases had no gene match. The CDR3 covers 16 residues. CDR1 SGHRS and CDR2 YFSETQ come from the germline V gene. The DNA of the CDR3 is TGCGCCAGCAGCTTGTGGAGTAGCGGGGGGTACAATGAGCAGTTCTTC. Its protein is CASSLWSSGGYNEQFF.

This clonotype occurred once. The V call is TRBV6-1, the J call TRBJ2-7, with D possibly TRBD1 on 5 matching bases. V was shortened by 10 bases and J by 7 bases, with 23 bases between the two germline ends. The CDR3 runs to 14 residues. The germline V gene encodes CDR1 MNHNS and CDR2 SASEGT. The DNA for the CDR3 is TGTGCCACCAGGCAGTGGGGCAACAGTGGAGAGCAGTACTTC. Translating gives CATRQWGNSGEQYF.

V usage is TRBV5-1 and J usage is TRBJ1-1; 8 bases match TRBD1. The germline V gene encodes CDR1 SGHRS and CDR2 YFSETQ. The CDR3 runs 16 residues. The J segment lost 0 bases and the V segment lost 1 base, leaving 5 bases of the junction unmatched. The CDR3 region is CASSLRTGRLNTEAFF. The CDR3, as DNA: TGCGCCAGCAGCTTGAGGACAGGGAGGTTGAACACTGAAGCTTTCTTT. The full variable domain, completed using reference TRBV5-1 and TRBJ1-1, is KAGVTQTPRYLIKTRGQQVTLSCSPISGHRSVSWYQQTPGQGLQFLFEYFSETQRNKGNFPGRFSGRQFSNSRSEMNVSTLELGDSALYLCASSLRTGRLNTEAFFGQGTRLTVV.